This TCR beta chain was identified in a study of response to subunit inactivated influenza vaccine. Whole-study findings and limits: Each seasonal influenza vaccination recruits few new T cells, the authors suggested.

The CDR3 runs 14 residues. Germline V gene sequence: CDR1 ENHRY, CDR2 SYGVKD. The V and J ends lost 6 bases and 3 bases respectively, with 14 bases between them. This clonotype has at least ten counts. Its specificity is not known. From the RT-PCR reads, TCRdb called clonotypes with MiXCR, one entry per CDR3 protein. The sample records under 550,000 distinct CDR3 sequences, 7.6% being singletons. V and J are TRBV10-3 and TRBJ2-5; D is unclear. This receptor was obtained from a man aged 50-75 years who received an inactivated influenza vaccine. Here the sequenced sample was PBMCs from blood, taken less than 30 months after vaccination. The CDR3 loop reads CAISVAGNKETQYF. CDR3 nucleotides: TGTGCCATCAGCGTAGCCGGAAACAAAGAGACCCAGTACTTC.